This T cell receptor beta chain was recovered during a study of blood T cell repertoires in COVID-19 (dated by TCRdb to between 2020 and 2021). General notes on the study: The collaborator samples originated in the United States, Italy and Spain and spanned the acute and convalescent phases of COVID-19. A freely available public database, intended as a resource for researchers studying the immune response to SARS-CoV-2, is where the repertoires were released. Samples came from the ongoing ImmuneRACE study (first 160 participants) plus 1,254 subjects from 6 global collaborators. The dataset comprised deeply sampled blood TCRbeta repertoires from subjects exposed to, actively infected with, or recovered from COVID-19. HLA class I and class II types, where available, came from metadata supplied by the sample provider rather than from assay-based typing. The sample metadata nearly always contained a de-identified subject ID, COVID-19 status, age in years and sex. The material from the prospective study consisted of cDNA or gDNA derived from T cells, B-cell-depleted T cells, or PBMCs.

On the study overall, not on this receptor specifically: Clinical and demographic metadata were provided uncurated, with the amount varying by source and participant.

This clone was seen ten or more times. The clone's antigen remains unknown. Base qualities are not at hand, and no much larger clone is one base apart. CDR1 and CDR2, per the germline V gene (reference sequence), are MNHNY and SVGAGI. From the cysteine through the phenylalanine, the CDR3 covers 15 amino acids. CDR3 DNA is the only sequence kept; it has 45 bases, read in frame from the first base. Between the V and J ends, shortened by 0 bases and 5 bases respectively, the junction contains 11 bases. TCRbeta CDR3 regions were amplified from genomic DNA using the immunoSEQ Assay, a bias-controlled multiplex PCR. On the study's bioinformatics: The number of nucleated cells in each sample was estimated from the amplification of reference gene primers within the assay. Sequence reads were collapsed and filtered to measure the absolute abundance of every unique TCRbeta CDR3 rearrangement. For each sample, productive Simpson clonality was calculated by taking the square root of Simpson's diversity index across productive rearrangements. The table was pulled from immuneACCESS by TCRdb, which kept in-frame rearrangements only. Such tables lose some clones; where checked, under half of the loss comes from unresolved V genes, and the rest has no known cause. V, J and clone size derive from that table, while D and trimming were established from the DNA sequence. The sample table shows just under 250,000 clones, and roughly 91% are seen once. About 4% of the sample belongs to the ten largest clones.

In the prospective study, participants were roughly 18 to 95 years old, resided in about two dozen geographic areas of the United States, and were enrolled through a virtual design. In the prospective study, participants were assigned to cohorts based on the clinical history participants reported in a screening survey and a study questionnaire. For ImmuneRACE Cohort 3, a participant was defined as recovered based on two consecutive negative NP/OP PCR tests, clearance by a healthcare professional, or resolution of symptoms. Mobile phlebotomists in the prospective study collected whole blood, serum and a nasopharyngeal or oropharyngeal swab from every participant. Over a roughly two-month period, participants in the prospective study had the option of providing additional blood draws and questionnaires. Before DNA extraction, blood samples from the prospective study were shipped at room temperature or frozen.

The chain links TRBV6-6 with TRBJ2-1; a weak D assignment points to TRBD2 (6 bases agree). This clonotype was obtained from a woman aged 25 to 45 who had recovered from COVID-19. Material: PBMCs or T cells enriched from blood (not recorded which). The DNA sequence follows: TGTGCCAGCAGTTACTCGTTCGGAGGGAACAATGAGCAGTTCTTC. This codes for CASSYSFGGNNEQFF.